These T cell receptor beta chains were read from a single sample in a study of beta chain features in type 1 diabetes. The method was immunoSEQ multiplex PCR; TCRdb's version includes in-frame clones alone and lacks a portion of them. The sample holds a few hundred thousand clones, around 9.6% seen once. The sample was central memory CD4+ T cells from blood. These receptors were collected from a man under 40 with type 1 diabetes. CDR3s include the opening cysteine and the closing phenylalanine or tryptophan. A D gene is named only where the DNA matches it firmly. Expanded clones get a size class; other rows say once, few or many, or leave the size out.

TRBV7-2	TRBJ1-2	.	.	TGTGCCAGCAGCTTAGAACGGCAAACTAACTATGGCTACACCTTC	CASSLERQTNYGYTF
TRBV7-9	TRBJ2-1	.	.	TGTGCCAGCAGCTTCAGGGGAGGCGAGCAGTTCTTC	CASSFRGGEQFF
TRBV30	TRBJ1-1	.	.	TGTGCCTGGAGAGGGATGAACACTGAAGCTTTCTTT	CAWRGMNTEAFF
TRBV16	TRBJ1-2	few	.	TGTGCCAGCAGCCAAATAACAGGAAGAACGAACTATGGCTACACCTTC	CASSQITGRTNYGYTF
TRBV5-1	TRBJ2-3	.	.	TGCGCCAGCAGCTTGCACAGCACAGATACGCAGTATTTT	CASSLHSTDTQYF
TRBV7-6	TRBJ2-7	few	.	TGTGCCAGCAGCTTAGGAAGGGGTAGCGGCGAGCAGTACTTC	CASSLGRGSGEQYF
TRBV5-8	TRBJ1-1	.	TRBD1	TGTGCCAGCAGGGACAGGGGTAGGGCGGCTGAAGCTTTCTTT	CASRDRGRAAEAFF
TRBV7-2	TRBJ2-5	many	.	TGTGCCAGCAGCGGTAGGGTGGTACAAGAGACCCAGTACTTC	CASSGRVVQETQYF
TRBV6-6	TRBJ2-2	few	.	TGTGCCAGCAGTTTAGGAACAGGAACCGGGGAGCTGTTTTTT	CASSLGTGTGELFF
TRBV5-6	TRBJ2-3	.	.	TGTGCCAGCAGCCCTACAGGTTTCCGCACAGATACGCAGTATTTT	CASSPTGFRTDTQYF
TRBV10-3	TRBJ2-7	few	.	TGTGCCATCAGTGATCAACAGGGAGCCTACGAGCAGTACTTC	CAISDQQGAYEQYF
TRBV11-2	TRBJ2-2	few	TRBD1	TGTGCCAGCAGCTTCGGACAGGGGGCGGATACCGGGGAGCTGTTTTTT	CASSFGQGADTGELFF
TRBV4-1	TRBJ1-4	few	TRBD1	TGCGCCAGCAGCCAGACGGGACAGGGGGGAAGGGAAAAACTGTTTTTT	CASSQTGQGGREKLFF
TRBV6-5	TRBJ2-1	few	TRBD1	TGTGCCAGCGGGACAGGGGGGTACAATGAGCAGTTCTTC	CASGTGGYNEQFF
TRBV7-9	TRBJ2-2	many	.	TGTGCCAGCAGCTTACTCGTTCTTAACACCGGGGAGCTGTTTTTT	CASSLLVLNTGELFF
TRBV6-6	TRBJ1-3	few	.	TGTGCCAGCATCTTGTCGTCTGGAAACACCATATATTTT	CASILSSGNTIYF
TRBV27	TRBJ2-7	.	.	TGTGCCAGCAGTTCGCATATGGTCCCCTACGAGCAGTACTTC	CASSSHMVPYEQYF
TRBV7-2	TRBJ1-5	.	TRBD1	TGTGCCAGCAGCTTAGTGGGGACAGGCAATCAGCCCCAGCATTTT	CASSLVGTGNQPQHF
TRBV23-1	TRBJ2-3	many	.	TGCGCCAGCAGTCAAAGGGCAGGGTCATACACAGATACGCAGTATTTT	CASSQRAGSYTDTQYF
TRBV6-1	TRBJ2-7	few	TRBD1	TGTGCCAGCAAACCGGACAGGGGGGTTGACTACGAGCAGTACTTC	CASKPDRGVDYEQYF
TRBV28	TRBJ2-7	few	.	TGTGCCAGCAGTTTACCTTTAGCTACTATCTACGAGCAGTACTTC	CASSLPLATIYEQYF
TRBV2	TRBJ2-7	.	.	TGTGCCAGCGAAGGACAGAATCCCTCCTACGAGCAGTACTTC	CASEGQNPSYEQYF
TRBV7-7	TRBJ2-3	.	TRBD2	TGTGCCAGCAGCTTCGGTCTAGCGGGAAAGAACACAGATACGCAGTATTTT	CASSFGLAGKNTDTQYF
TRBV7-3	TRBJ2-7	.	TRBD2	TGTGCCAGCAGCTTAATGGTAGCGGGAGGTTATAACCAGTACTTC	CASSLMVAGGYNQYF
TRBV19	TRBJ1-1	few	.	TGTGCCAGTAGTGCCCACGATGGGACTCCACAGGGCACTGAAGCTTTCTTT	CASSAHDGTPQGTEAFF
TRBV14	TRBJ2-5	medium-sized	.	TGTGCCAGCAGCCAAGCAAACGGCCGGGAGACCCAGTACTTC	CASSQANGRETQYF
TRBV28	TRBJ2-7	few	.	TGTGCCAGCAGTTCCTTTTTTTCAGGCCGATTCTACGAGCAGTACTTC	CASSSFFSGRFYEQYF
TRBV7-2	TRBJ2-4	many	.	TGTGCCAGCAGCTTCACGACAGAAAACATTCAGTACTTC	CASSFTTENIQYF
TRBV7-9	TRBJ2-2	many	TRBD2	TGTGCCAGCAGCCTGCTAGCGGTCGGGGAGCTGTTTTTT	CASSLLAVGELFF
TRBV28	TRBJ1-3	few	TRBD1	TGTGCCAGCAGGACCACAGGGGGCGGTGGAAACACCATATATTTT	CASRTTGGGGNTIYF